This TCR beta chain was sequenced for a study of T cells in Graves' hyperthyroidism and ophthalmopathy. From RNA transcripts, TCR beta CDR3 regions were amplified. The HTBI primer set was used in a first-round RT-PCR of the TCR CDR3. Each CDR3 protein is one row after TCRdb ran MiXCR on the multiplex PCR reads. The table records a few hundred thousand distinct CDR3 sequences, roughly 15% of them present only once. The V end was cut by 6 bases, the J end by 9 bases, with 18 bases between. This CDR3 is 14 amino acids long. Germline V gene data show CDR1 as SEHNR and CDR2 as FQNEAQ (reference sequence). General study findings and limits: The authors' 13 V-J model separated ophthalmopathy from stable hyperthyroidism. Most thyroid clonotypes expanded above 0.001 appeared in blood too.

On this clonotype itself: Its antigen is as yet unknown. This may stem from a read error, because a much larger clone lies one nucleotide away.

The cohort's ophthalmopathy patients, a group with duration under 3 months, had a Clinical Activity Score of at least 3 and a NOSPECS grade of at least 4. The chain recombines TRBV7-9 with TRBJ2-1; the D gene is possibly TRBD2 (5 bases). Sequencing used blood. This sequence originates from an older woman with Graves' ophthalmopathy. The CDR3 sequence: CASRPIEGQIEQFF. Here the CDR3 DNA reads TGTGCCAGCAGGCCAATAGAGGGCCAGATTGAGCAGTTCTTC.